Detailed here is one T cell receptor beta chain. The data were obtained in a study of blood T cell repertoires in COVID-19. J gave up 4 bases and V 4 bases, and 7 bases lay outside the gene matches. Germline loops: CDR1 LNHDA, CDR2 SQIVND (reference sequence). The CDR3 has 16 residues. In the original processing: Amplification from reference gene primers served as the basis for estimated nucleated cell counts. Some clones are missing from TCRdb's copy, which holds only in-frame ones; the method was immunoSEQ multiplex PCR. The V and J calls and clone size are taken from that table; D and trimming were inferred from the DNA. The data contain around 97,000 clones, 70% to 85% of them singletons.

This clonotype was obtained from a man between 65 and 85 years old with acute or convalescent COVID-19. The sequenced sample consisted of peripheral blood. The V call is TRBV19, the J call TRBJ1-2; 12 nucleotides align to TRBD1. The CDR3 bases are TGTGCCAGTAGTACCGGGACAGGGGGCGCGGGCTATGGCTACACCTTC. Translating it yields CASSTGTGGAGYGYTF.